One and the same sample provided the 32 T cell receptor beta chains below, sequenced in a study of blood T cell repertoires in COVID-19. Assay used: immunoSEQ multiplex PCR; TCRdb lists only in-frame clones, some missing. The sample yields approximately 100,000 clones, approximately 69% seen once. Material: peripheral blood. The receptor set was obtained from an elderly man with acute or convalescent COVID-19.

V usage is TRBV5-6 and J usage is TRBJ2-1, with unresolved D. The CDR3 spans 11 residues. V dropped 5 bases and J dropped 9 bases, with 9 bases sitting between them. Germline CDR1 and CDR2: SGHDT and YYEEEE. The CDR3 is CASRSSVEQFF. DNA of the CDR3: TGTGCCAGCAGATCTAGTGTTGAGCAGTTCTTC. Based on the CDR3 plus reference TRBV5-6 and TRBJ2-1, the full variable domain is DAGVTQSPTHLIKTRGQQVTLRCSPKSGHDTVSWYQQALGQGPQFIFQYYEEEERQRGNFPDRFSGHQFPNYSSELNVNALLLGDSALYLCASRSSVEQFFGPGTRLTVL.

This clone was recorded once. J is TRBJ2-3 and V is TRBV5-1; 11 bases fit TRBD2. The CDR3 spans 14 residues. Germline CDR1 is SGHRS and CDR2 is YFSETQ. V was clipped by 7 bases and J by 1 base; unmatched bases: 2. The CDR3 loop reads CASGGLAGTDTQYF. The CDR3 nucleotides read TGCGCCAGCGGGGGACTAGCGGGCACAGATACGCAGTATTTT.

The chain recombines TRBV18 with TRBJ1-1, with 8 bases fitting TRBD1. Germline lookup yields CDR1 KGHSH and CDR2 LQKENI. Germline trimming cut 1 base from V and 1 base from J; bases unmatched to any gene: 2. This CDR3 has 15 amino acids. CDR3 loop: CASSPRQGANTEAFF. The DNA for the CDR3 is TGTGCCAGCTCACCACGGCAGGGGGCGAACACTGAAGCTTTCTTT.

The chain couples TRBV18 to TRBJ1-1; D remains unclear. The CDR3 covers 17 residues. Trimming left V 3 bases short and J 0 bases short, with 17 bases between. The germline V gene encodes CDR1 KGHSH and CDR2 LQKENI. The CDR3 sequence: CASSPAEGLFMNTEAFF. In nucleotides, the CDR3 is TGTGCCAGCTCACCGGCAGAGGGATTATTCATGAACACTGAAGCTTTCTTT.

V and J are TRBV28 and TRBJ1-5; the match to TRBD1 covers 9 bases. With 5 bases clipped from V and 5 bases from J, the junction kept 10 bases outside the gene matches. This CDR3 comprises 16 residues. Germline V lookup: CDR1 MDHEN, CDR2 SYDVKM. CDR3 coding DNA: TGTGCCAGCAGTAAACACAGGGGGCTCGGGGATCAGCCCCAGCATTTT. It specifies CASSKHRGLGDQPQHF.

This clone was recorded a few times. V and J are TRBV28 and TRBJ1-4; D might be TRBD1 (5 bases). The CDR3 extends over 13 amino acids. Trimming left V 4 bases short and J 8 bases short, with 11 bases between. CDR1 MDHEN and CDR2 SYDVKM come from the germline V gene. The CDR3 loop reads CASSWGVREKLFF. The CDR3 DNA reads as TGTGCCAGCAGTTGGGGGGTCCGGGAAAAACTGTTTTTT.

The V and J genes are TRBV4-3 and TRBJ1-1; a weak D match, TRBD1 (5 bases). The CDR3 consists of 12 residues. Germline assignment: CDR1 LGHNA and CDR2 YSLEER. V was shortened by 2 bases and J by 5 bases, with 6 bases between the two germline ends. CDR3 in DNA: TGCGCCAGCAGCCAAACAGGTACTGAAGCTTTCTTT. Its translation is CASSQTGTEAFF.

This clone was counted a few times. The CDR3 sequence is CSGRQGGTTNEKLFF. The CDR3 DNA reads TGCAGCGGACGACAGGGGGGAACCACTAATGAAAAACTGTTTTTT. This chain joins TRBV29-1 and TRBJ1-4, with 9 bases that match TRBD1. Germline assignment: CDR1 SQVTM and CDR2 ANQGSEA. V shed 7 bases, J shed 2 bases, and the junction held 8 bases outside the gene matches. The CDR3 sequence is 15 residues long.

The chain is built from TRBV5-1 and TRBJ2-2; no definite D call. V was pared by 0 bases and J by 4 bases, with 7 bases between. Germline V gives CDR1 SGHRS, CDR2 YFSETQ. The CDR3 runs 14 residues. The CDR3 loop is CASSLVPVTGELFF. The CDR3 nucleotides are TGCGCCAGCAGCTTGGTTCCGGTCACCGGGGAGCTGTTTTTT.

The rearrangement links TRBV13 to TRBJ2-7; D is perhaps TRBD1 (6 bases). CDR1 and CDR2 from the germline V gene are PRHDT and FYEKMQ (reference sequence). The V and J ends lost 5 bases and 3 bases respectively, with 23 bases between them. The CDR3 loop spans 17 amino acids. CDR3 sequence: CASSPPTREGGRYEQYF. CDR3 sequence (DNA): TGTGCCAGCAGCCCTCCAACGAGAGAAGGGGGACGCTACGAGCAGTACTTC.

The chain couples TRBV19 to TRBJ2-5; possible D gene TRBD1, 6 bases. The V and J ends lost 4 bases and 6 bases respectively, with 18 bases between them. CDR1 LNHDA and CDR2 SQIVND come from the germline V gene (reference sequence). The CDR3 has 15 amino acids. CDR3 sequence reads: CASSTGRGPLQTQYF. CDR3 DNA: TGTGCCAGTAGTACGGGCAGGGGCCCCCTCCAGACCCAGTACTTC.

The J gene is TRBJ2-7, the V gene TRBV7-2, with 9 positions matching TRBD1. V was clipped by 4 bases and J by 4 bases; unmatched bases: 5. Looked up from germline, CDR1 is SGHTA and CDR2 is FQGNSA. This CDR3 spans 14 amino acids. The CDR3 protein is CASSSMGQGYEQYF. CDR3 sequence (DNA): TGTGCCAGCAGCTCCATGGGACAGGGTTACGAGCAGTACTTC. The full variable domain, with the rest looked up from reference TRBV7-2 and TRBJ2-7, is GAGVSQSPSNKVTEKGKDVELRCDPISGHTALYWYRQSLGQGLEFLIYFQGNSAPDKSGLPSDRFSAERTGGSVSTLTIQRTQQEDSAVYLCASSSMGQGYEQYFGPGTRLTVT.

The chain joins TRBV24-1 to TRBJ2-2, with D possibly matching TRBD2 (5 bases). Per the germline V gene, CDR1 is KGHDR and CDR2 is SFDVKD. Trimming cost V 0 bases and J 0 bases, with 13 bases left between them. The CDR3 length is 18 residues. CDR3 DNA: TGTGCCACCAGTGATTTGCAAGGAGCGGTACCGAACACCGGGGAGCTGTTTTTT. Translated: CATSDLQGAVPNTGELFF.

This clone was seen just once. In nucleotides, the CDR3 is TGTGCCAGCAGTTCCACCAGGGGCTGGGCTTTCTTT. It encodes CASSSTRGWAFF. The rearrangement links TRBV6-5 to TRBJ1-1, with D possibly TRBD1 on 6 matching bases. Germline lookup yields CDR1 MNHEY and CDR2 SVGAGI. The germline V and J ends were trimmed by 4 bases and 11 bases, with 14 bases remaining between them. The CDR3 covers 12 residues.

The gene calls are TRBV11-2 and TRBJ2-7; 8 bases align to TRBD2. This CDR3 contains 14 residues. V shed 3 bases and J 3 bases; nucleotides not matched to a gene: 4. Per germline, CDR1 SGHAT and CDR2 FQNNGV. The CDR3 region is CASSFSGTYYEQYF. CDR3 nucleotides: TGTGCCAGCAGCTTTAGCGGGACTTACTACGAGCAGTACTTC.

This clone was counted between two and nine times. J is TRBJ2-6 and V is TRBV30; no clear D gene. The CDR3 runs to 15 residues. Per germline, CDR1 GTSNPN and CDR2 SVGIG (reference sequence). Trimming took off 3 bases at V and 5 bases at J, with 14 bases between the two ends. The CDR3 region is CAWSYSLFRANVLTF. The CDR3 bases are TGTGCCTGGAGCTATTCCCTTTTTAGGGCCAACGTCCTGACTTTC.

This rearrangement joins TRBV28 to TRBJ1-4, with D uncertain. Trimming cost V 3 bases and J 0 bases, with 5 bases left between them. The germline gives CDR1 MDHEN, CDR2 SYDVKM. The CDR3 totals 14 residues. The CDR3 bases are TGTGCCAGCAGTTTCAGTGCAACTAATGAAAAACTGTTTTTT. Protein product: CASSFSATNEKLFF.

The rearrangement links TRBV28 to TRBJ2-7; weak D call: TRBD2 (6 bases). The ends were cut back, 2 bases at V and 5 bases at J, with 19 bases in the middle. The CDR3 extends over 16 amino acids. Germline V gene data show CDR1 as MDHEN and CDR2 as SYDVKM. The CDR3 spells CASSLTETGVANEQYF. The CDR3 DNA follows: TGTGCCAGCAGTTTAACCGAGACGGGGGTGGCCAACGAGCAGTACTTC.

The rearrangement links TRBV24-1 to TRBJ1-2; D is undetermined. The CDR3 runs 14 residues. Germline V gene data show CDR1 as KGHDR and CDR2 as SFDVKD. Trimming took 7 bases from V and 0 from J, leaving 11 bases between them. In DNA, the CDR3 is TGTGCCACCAGGAGAATCTCTCCTAACTATGGCTACACCTTC. Protein: CATRRISPNYGYTF.

V and J are TRBV6-5 and TRBJ1-5; 8 bases are a match to TRBD1. Germline loops: CDR1 MNHEY, CDR2 SVGAGI. The CDR3 has 15 residues. Trimming took 4 bases from V and 7 from J; bases not matched to a gene: 9. The CDR3 sequence is CASSWTGTGWQPQHF. The CDR3 DNA sequence: TGTGCCAGCAGTTGGACAGGGACGGGTTGGCAGCCCCAGCATTTT.

This clone has a single count. At one end the junction does not follow the germline gene, possibly because of a read error. This chain joins TRBV3-1 (or the pseudogene TRBV3-2) and TRBJ2-7; D unclear. CDR1 is LGHDT and CDR2 is YNNKEL in the germline V gene (reference sequence). The CDR3 loop spans 15 amino acids. The CDR3 reads CASGQELSGSHEQYF. In nucleotides, the CDR3 is TGTGCCAGCGGCCAGGAGCTTTCTGGTTCCCACGAGCAGTACTTC.

V and J are TRBV9 and TRBJ1-6; TRBD1 agrees at 7 bases. This CDR3 region has 13 residues. V gave up 0 bases and J gave up 13 bases; unmatched junction bases: 4. Germline values: CDR1 SGDLS, CDR2 YYNGEE. The CDR3 DNA follows: TGTGCCAGCAGCGTAGAGGCAGGGGGTCCCCTCCACTTT. Translation: CASSVEAGGPLHF. Full variable domain (outside the CDR3, taken from reference TRBV9 and TRBJ1-6): DSGVTQTPKHLITATGQRVTLRCSPRSGDLSVYWYQQSLDQGLQFLIQYYNGEERAKGNILERFSAQQFPDLHSELNLSSLELGDSALYFCASSVEAGGPLHFGNGTRLTVT.

The rearrangement uses TRBV28 and TRBJ1-4; 9 positions match TRBD1. Germline-derived CDR1 and CDR2 are MDHEN and SYDVKM. This CDR3 is 15 amino acids long. With V trimmed by 7 bases and J by 8 bases, 11 bases remained unmatched. DNA of the CDR3: TGTGCCAGCACCGTACCGGGACAGGGACGGGAAAAACTGTTTTTT. Translation: CASTVPGQGREKLFF. Together with reference TRBV28 and TRBJ1-4, the CDR3 gives the full variable domain: DVKVTQSSRYLVKRTGEKVFLECVQDMDHENMFWYRQDPGLGLRLIYFSYDVKMKEKGDIPEGYSVSREKKERFSLILESASTNQTSMYLCASTVPGQGREKLFFGSGTQLSVL.

This clone was recorded a few times. The rearrangement uses TRBV7-6 and TRBJ2-1; 7 bases map to TRBD2. The CDR3 loop spans 16 amino acids. V lost 5 bases to trimming and J lost 4 bases; unmatched junction nucleotides: 11. Germline CDR1 and CDR2: SGHVS and FNYEAQ. This CDR3 is CASSPNRLADYNEQFF. The CDR3 coding sequence is TGTGCCAGCAGCCCAAACCGACTAGCAGATTACAATGAGCAGTTCTTC.

CDR3 loop: CASSQTAGGTDTQYF. The CDR3 region has the DNA TGTGCCAGCAGCCAGACGGCGGGAGGTACAGATACGCAGTATTTT. The chain combines TRBV7-2 with TRBJ2-3, with 8 positions matching TRBD2. CDR1 is SGHTA and CDR2 is FQGNSA in the germline V gene. CDR3 size: 15 residues. The J segment lost 3 bases and the V segment lost 5 bases, leaving 7 bases of the junction unmatched.

The CDR3 here is CASSQGTPSYEQYF. The CDR3 region has the DNA TGTGCCAGCAGCCAGGGGACTCCTTCCTACGAGCAGTACTTC. This chain links TRBV3-1 (or the pseudogene TRBV3-2) with TRBJ2-7, with D tentatively TRBD2 (6 bases). CDR1 LGHDT and CDR2 YNNKEL come from the germline V gene (reference sequence). The V end was cut by 3 bases, the J end by 1 base, with 10 bases between. This CDR3 spans 14 amino acids.

This clone was observed a handful of times. CDR3 sequence reads: CASRNRGGYEQYF. The CDR3 coding sequence is TGTGCCAGCAGAAACAGGGGAGGCTACGAGCAGTACTTC. The V gene is TRBV6-5, the J gene TRBJ2-7; TRBD1 is a possible D gene (7 bases). Germline values: CDR1 MNHEY, CDR2 SVGAGI. This CDR3 is built from 13 residues. Between the trimmed V and J ends, which lost 6 bases and 3 bases, there was a span of 12 bases.

V usage is TRBV5-1 and J usage is TRBJ1-4; a weak D match, TRBD1 (6 bases). The germline V and J ends were trimmed by 2 bases and 5 bases, with 7 bases remaining between them. Germline values: CDR1 SGHRS, CDR2 YFSETQ. This CDR3 spans 13 amino acids. CDR3 nucleotides: TGCGCCAGCAGCTTTGGACAGAATGAAAAACTGTTTTTT. It specifies CASSFGQNEKLFF.

The rearrangement uses TRBV11-1 and TRBJ1-1; a weak D match, TRBD1 (6 bases). The CDR3 consists of 15 residues. Trimming pared 5 bases from V and 4 bases from J, leaving 17 bases between. Germline lookup yields CDR1 SGHAT and CDR2 FQDESV (reference sequence). The DNA for the CDR3 is TGTGCCAGCAGCGACCCCGGACAGAGTATCACTGAAGCTTTCTTT. Its protein is CASSDPGQSITEAFF. The full variable domain, its missing parts supplied by reference TRBV11-1 and TRBJ1-1, is EAEVAQSPRYKITEKSQAVAFWCDPISGHATLYWYRQILGQGPELLVQFQDESVVDDSQLPKDRFSAERLKGVDSTLKIQPAELGDSAMYLCASSDPGQSITEAFFGQGTRLTVV.

V usage is TRBV5-4 and J usage is TRBJ1-2; 8 bases agree with TRBD1. Germline trimming cut 0 bases from V and 4 bases from J; bases unmatched to any gene: 2. The CDR3 contains 14 residues. CDR1 and CDR2 from the germline V gene are SGHNT and YYREEE (reference sequence). In DNA, the CDR3 is TGTGCCAGCAGCTTGGCGGACAGGGTCTATGGCTACACCTTC. This encodes CASSLADRVYGYTF.

The chain joins TRBV5-1 to TRBJ1-5, with a weak D call TRBD1 (5 bases). This CDR3 contains 15 residues. Germline loops: CDR1 SGHRS, CDR2 YFSETQ. The V and J ends lost 2 bases and 4 bases respectively, with 13 bases between them. The CDR3 region is CASSLTGGGNQPQHF. In nucleotides, the CDR3 is TGCGCCAGCAGCTTAACCGGGGGGGGTAATCAGCCCCAGCATTTT.

This chain joins TRBV30 and TRBJ2-7, with D possibly TRBD1 on 6 matching bases. V lost 7 bases to trimming and J lost 4 bases, with 23 bases between them. The V gene's germline CDR1 is GTSNPN and CDR2 SVGIG (reference sequence). This CDR3 has 15 amino acids. The CDR3 DNA reads TGTGCCTTCCAGAAGATTGGGGGCACCTCGTACGAGCAGTACTTC. This codes for CAFQKIGGTSYEQYF.